This T cell receptor (beta chain) was sequenced for a study of T cell responses to AZD1222 COVID-19 vaccine. Study-wide background: The study pooled second doses at about 4 or about 12 weeks. Findings and limits, study-wide: It was only a handful of AZD1222 recipients who were seropositive at baseline. Spike-specific TCR breadth rose after two AZD1222 doses, and depth rose as well. A mostly white British donor set with more females was recruited, and clonal diversity was possibly underestimated.

This CDR3 region has 14 residues. CDR1 SGDLS and CDR2 YYNGEE come from the germline V gene. V was shortened by 0 bases and J by 4 bases, with 11 bases between the two germline ends. Worth noting for this clone: The target antigen is unknown.

The repertoire was sequenced with immunoSEQ multiplex PCR; TCRdb's copy has only in-frame clones and lacks some. The sample includes about 120,000 clones, about 86% of them seen just once. The source is an adult in good health. This chain joins TRBV9 and TRBJ2-7; D is uncertain. The material was peripheral blood, obtained on day 0 of AZD1222 vaccination. This chain's CDR3 is CASSVAMGFYEQYF. DNA of the CDR3: TGTGCCAGCAGCGTAGCAATGGGATTTTACGAGCAGTACTTC.